This TCR beta chain emerged from a study of STAT5B mutations in CD4+ large granular lymphocyte leukemia. This CDR3 has 14 residues. Germline V gene lookup returns CDR1 SQVTM and CDR2 ANQGSEA. Germline trimming cut 5 bases from V and 4 bases from J; bases unmatched to any gene: 7. Findings and caveats of the study: TRBV06-family usage was enriched in top patient clones (8/27) versus controls (2/35). No patients shared main leukemic clonotypes, though less than 30% appeared at low frequency elsewhere.

As to this clone: No antigen is known for it.

Sequencing was at survey level. Using immunoSEQ multiplex PCR, the repertoire was profiled, and TCRdb retains in-frame clones only, with some absent. In the table there are 25,000 to 35,000 clones, around nine tenths of which are singletons. This clonotype was sampled from a human donor in good health. The chain joins TRBV29-1 to TRBJ2-2; 7 positions match TRBD2. Sequences were obtained from CD4+ T cells from blood buffy coats. CDR3 coding DNA: TGCAGCGTTTCCCCTGGGGGGGGCACCGGGGAGCTGTTTTTT. Translation gives CSVSPGGGTGELFF.